A single sample gave rise to the 17 T cell receptor beta chains below, sequenced in a study of blood T cell repertoires in COVID-19. The table came from immunoSEQ multiplex PCR; TCRdb's copy has only in-frame clones and leaves some out. The sample records nearly 250,000 clones, 70% to 90% being singletons. Sequenced: PBMCs or T cells enriched from blood (not recorded which). These receptor sequences come from a man in his fifties or sixties who had been exposed to COVID-19.

The rearrangement uses TRBV7-9 and TRBJ1-6; D is undetermined. The CDR3 has 15 residues. CDR1 SEHNR and CDR2 FQNEAQ come from the germline V gene (reference sequence). V was pared by 1 base and J by 6 bases, with 10 bases between. CDR3 DNA sequence: TGTGCCAGCAGCTTAGGAGCATTATCTAATTCACCCCTCCACTTT. It specifies CASSLGALSNSPLHF.

J is TRBJ1-2 and V is TRBV28; D call uncertain. Germline-derived CDR1 and CDR2 are MDHEN and SYDVKM. The CDR3 is made up of 11 amino acids. Trimming cost V 6 bases and J 4 bases, with 6 bases left between them. Here the CDR3 reads CASRYSYGYTF. Written as DNA, the CDR3 is TGTGCCAGCAGGTACTCCTATGGCTACACCTTC.

V is TRBV19 and J is TRBJ2-7, with TRBD1 matching over 10 bases. Per the germline V gene, CDR1 is LNHDA and CDR2 is SQIVND (reference sequence). This CDR3 has 16 residues. J gave up 2 bases and V 5 bases, and 9 bases lay outside the gene matches. This CDR3 is CASSSPRQGAAYEQYF. The CDR3 bases are TGTGCCAGTAGTTCCCCCCGACAGGGGGCGGCCTACGAGCAGTACTTC.

The V and J genes are TRBV5-1 and TRBJ2-3, with TRBD1 matching over 10 bases. V lost 4 bases to trimming and J lost 3 bases; unmatched junction nucleotides: 5. CDR1 and CDR2 from the germline V gene are SGHRS and YFSETQ. The CDR3 consists of 15 residues. The CDR3 loop is CASSGQGGGTDTQYF. CDR3 sequence (DNA): TGCGCCAGCAGCGGACAGGGGGGTGGGACAGATACGCAGTATTTT.

The CDR3 reads CATSDPQGYFF. The CDR3 bases are TGTGCCACCAGTGATCCCCAGGGATATTTCTTT. The V call is TRBV24-1, the J call TRBJ1-1, with D tentatively TRBD1 (5 bases). The length of the CDR3 is 11 residues. Per germline, CDR1 KGHDR and CDR2 SFDVKD. The V gene lost 3 bases and the J gene lost 13 bases, with 11 bases spanning the gap.

The genes are TRBV5-1 and TRBJ2-5; 11 nucleotides align to TRBD2. The junction had 9 bases not matched to a gene; V was cut back by 4 bases and J by 7 bases. The CDR3 runs 15 residues. Germline assignment: CDR1 SGHRS and CDR2 YFSETQ. The CDR3 loop is CASSNGTSGGGTQYF. CDR3 DNA: TGCGCCAGCAGCAACGGGACTAGCGGAGGGGGGACCCAGTACTTC.

The rearrangement uses TRBV5-1 and TRBJ2-2; 7 bases agree with TRBD2. The CDR3 totals 16 residues. V gave up 1 base and J gave up 6 bases; unmatched junction bases: 9. Per germline, CDR1 SGHRS and CDR2 YFSETQ. CDR3 sequence (DNA): TGCGCCAGCAGCTTGTCTCGGGGAGGGCCCCCCGGGGAGCTGTTTTTT. Protein sequence: CASSLSRGGPPGELFF.

In this sample, this clone turned up once. The V and J genes are TRBV28 and TRBJ1-1; the match to TRBD1 covers 8 bases. In germline, CDR1 is MDHEN, CDR2 SYDVKM. The CDR3 runs 13 residues. V gave up 8 bases and J gave up 3 bases; unmatched junction bases: 5. CDR3 sequence: CASLDRGHTEAFF. Here the CDR3 DNA reads TGTGCCAGCTTAGACAGGGGACACACTGAAGCTTTCTTT.

The sample holds a few counts of this clone. The V and J genes are TRBV5-5 and TRBJ1-2, with TRBD1 matching over 7 bases. Germline V gene data show CDR1 as SGHKS and CDR2 as YYEKEE (reference sequence). The CDR3 length is 13 residues. V dropped 4 bases and J dropped 4; count of bases not matched to a gene: 4. CDR3 region: CASSQTGVYGYTF. CDR3 in DNA: TGTGCCAGCAGCCAAACAGGGGTCTATGGCTACACCTTC.

J is TRBJ1-5 and V is TRBV19, with D maybe TRBD1 (5 bases). The CDR3 runs 16 residues. V lost 6 bases and J 7 bases, leaving 22 bases between the germline ends. Germline CDR1 and CDR2: LNHDA and SQIVND (reference sequence). CDR3 sequence (DNA): TGTGCCAGTAGCCCCTCTCGGACAAGGTCGGAGCAGCCCCAGCATTTT. Its protein is CASSPSRTRSEQPQHF.

The chain is built from TRBV2 and TRBJ1-1, with D maybe TRBD1 (6 bases). Germline V gene sequence: CDR1 SNHLY, CDR2 FYNNEI. The V end lost 9 bases, the J end lost 3 bases, and 8 bases lay between the germline ends. This CDR3 region has 11 residues. CDR3 amino acids: CASYRDTEAFF. The CDR3 bases are TGTGCCAGTTACAGGGACACTGAAGCTTTCTTT.

The chain carries TRBV18 and TRBJ2-2; 10 bases agree with TRBD2. Trimming cost V 4 bases and J 6 bases; bases outside gene matches: 8. This CDR3 contains 16 residues. Germline assignment: CDR1 KGHSH and CDR2 LQKENI. The CDR3 spells CASSQTGTSVAGELFF. The CDR3 nucleotides are TGTGCCAGCTCACAAACCGGGACTAGCGTCGCCGGGGAGCTGTTTTTT.

The rearrangement joins TRBV5-8 to TRBJ1-1, with D possibly matching TRBD1 (5 bases). V was pared by 7 bases and J by 3 bases, with 13 bases between. Looked up from germline, CDR1 is SGHTS and CDR2 is YDEGEE. The CDR3 has 13 amino acids. In DNA form, the CDR3 reads TGTGCCAGCTTTAAGGGGTTGCACACTGAAGCTTTCTTT. As protein: CASFKGLHTEAFF.

The sample holds one count of this clone. V gene TRBV28 combines with J gene TRBJ2-2; 7 positions match TRBD1. The length of the CDR3 is 14 residues. V trimming: 8 bases; J trimming: 4 bases; junction bases outside the gene matches: 7. Germline CDR1 is MDHEN and CDR2 is SYDVKM. The CDR3 protein is CASQAPGGTGELFF. The CDR3 DNA follows: TGTGCCAGCCAAGCCCCAGGGGGCACCGGGGAGCTGTTTTTT.

The genes are TRBV11-3 and TRBJ1-1; D unclear. Trimming left V 4 bases short and J 7 bases short, with 13 bases between. Germline V gene lookup returns CDR1 SGHNT and CDR2 YENEEA. The length of the CDR3 is 13 residues. CDR3 sequence reads: CASSSWSAGEAFF. For the CDR3, the DNA is TGTGCCAGCAGCTCCTGGAGCGCGGGTGAAGCTTTCTTT.

Here the CDR3 reads CASRFHRGPGYTF. The CDR3 DNA is TGTGCCAGCCGTTTCCACAGAGGGCCTGGCTACACCTTC. The genes are TRBV6-5 and TRBJ1-2; D is ambiguous. The V and J ends lost 8 bases and 7 bases respectively, with 17 bases between them. In germline, CDR1 is MNHEY, CDR2 SVGAGI. The CDR3 has 13 residues.

The CDR3 protein is CASSLFGRGISNYGYTF. The CDR3 nucleotides are TGTGCCAGCAGCTTATTTGGCAGGGGGATCTCTAACTATGGCTACACCTTC. The chain couples TRBV7-9 to TRBJ1-2, with TRBD1 matching 7 bases. The CDR3 contains 17 residues. Losses at the gene ends were 2 bases for V and 0 bases for J; bases not matched to a gene: 9. Germline-derived CDR1 and CDR2 are SEHNR and FQNEAQ (reference sequence).